This TCR beta chain was identified during a study of blood T cell repertoires in COVID-19. V dropped 10 bases and J dropped 4; count of bases not matched to a gene: 10. The CDR3 runs to 15 residues. From germline, CDR1 is ENHRY and CDR2 SYGVKD. Some clones are missing from TCRdb's copy, which holds only in-frame ones; the method was immunoSEQ multiplex PCR. The table includes some 230,000 clones, around 83% detected once. The source is a woman in her 50s with acute or convalescent COVID-19. The sequenced material came from peripheral blood. J is TRBJ1-5 and V is TRBV10-3, with TRBD1 matching over 10 bases. The DNA for the CDR3 is TGTGCCACCAGGGGGGACAGGGGAGAAAATCAGCCCCAGCATTTT. This translates into CATRGDRGENQPQHF.